The 2 T cell receptor beta chains below come from one sample, sequenced in a study of blood T cells in healthy people across ages. A second PCR of about 7 to 11 cycles used a sample-barcoded 5' primer and a J-beta primer mix. A single record per CDR3 protein comes from TCRdb applying MiXCR to the 5' RACE reads. The sample carries 920,000 or so distinct CDR3 sequences, around 43% recorded once. Material: blood. These receptors were collected from a woman aged 55-70 years in good health.

This sequence joins TRBV20-1 and TRBJ2-1; 7 bases line up with TRBD2. The CDR3 covers 14 residues. With 5 bases clipped from V and 4 bases from J, the junction kept 8 bases outside the gene matches. The germline CDR1 and CDR2 sequences are DFQATT and SNEGSKA (reference sequence). DNA for the CDR3: TGCAGTGCTGACGCGAGGCGGGGGTACAATGAGCAGTTCTTC. It encodes CSADARRGYNEQFF.

This chain connects TRBV2 to TRBJ2-7, with 10 bases lining up with TRBD2. This CDR3 region has 17 residues. Germline CDR1 SNHLY, CDR2 FYNNEI. V was pared by 5 bases and J by 0 bases, with 10 bases of the junction left unmatched. The CDR3 DNA reads TGTGCCAGCAGTCCCCTACGAGCGGGAGGGGTCTCCTACGAGCAGTACTTC. Protein product: CASSPLRAGGVSYEQYF.